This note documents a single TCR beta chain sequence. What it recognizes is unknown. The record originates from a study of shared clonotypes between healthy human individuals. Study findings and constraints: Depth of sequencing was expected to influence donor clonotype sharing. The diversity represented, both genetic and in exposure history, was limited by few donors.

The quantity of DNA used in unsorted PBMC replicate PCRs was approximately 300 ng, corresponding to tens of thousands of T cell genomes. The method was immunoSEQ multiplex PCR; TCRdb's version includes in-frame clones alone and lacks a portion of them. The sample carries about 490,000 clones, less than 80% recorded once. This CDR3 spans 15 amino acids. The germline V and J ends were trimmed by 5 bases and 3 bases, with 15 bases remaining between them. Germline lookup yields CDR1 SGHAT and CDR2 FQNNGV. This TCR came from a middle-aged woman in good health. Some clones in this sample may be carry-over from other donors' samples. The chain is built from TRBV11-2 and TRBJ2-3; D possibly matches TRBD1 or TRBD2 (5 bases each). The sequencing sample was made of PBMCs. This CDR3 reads CASSPLGARTDTQYF. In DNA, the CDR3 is TGTGCCAGCAGCCCCCTCGGGGCGCGGACAGATACGCAGTATTTT.